This T cell receptor (beta chain) was sequenced for a study of OX40 agonist ivuxolimab in advanced cancers. Study as a whole: Ivuxolimab was delivered to patients intravenously every 2 weeks at doses spanning 0.01 to 10 mg/kg. Enrolled patients in dose escalation had cancers that were hepatocellular carcinoma, melanoma, renal cell or head and neck cancer. Overall study results and limits: The CD4+ and CD8+ T cells in the blood had expanded clonally by week 6 at 0.1 to 3.0 mg/kg.

Clones were read by immunoSEQ multiplex PCR, and TCRdb kept only the in-frame ones, dropping some. The top ten clones hold about 34% of a sample with under 15,000 clones, around 76% of them seen once. Notes on this clone: Its target is unknown.

V dropped 1 base and J dropped 4; count of bases not matched to a gene: 4. CDR1 and CDR2 from the germline V gene are SGHNT and YENEEA. CDR3 size: 16 residues. This rearrangement joins TRBV11-3 to TRBJ2-3, with 11 nucleotides matching TRBD2. The sample in question was CD4+ or CD8+ T cells sorted from blood, obtained in a trial of the OX40 agonist ivuxolimab. The TCR comes from an adult with an advanced solid tumor such as melanoma, head and neck, liver or kidney cancer. The CDR3 here is CASSLGLAGGADTQYF. The CDR3 DNA sequence: TGTGCCAGCAGCTTAGGGCTAGCGGGAGGCGCAGATACGCAGTATTTT. Filled out from reference TRBV11-3 and TRBJ2-3, the complete variable domain reads EAGVVQSPRYKIIEKKQPVAFWCNPISGHNTLYWYLQNLGQGPELLIRYENEEAVDDSQLPKDRFSAERLKGVDSTLKIQPAELGDSAVYLCASSLGLAGGADTQYFGPGTRLTVL.